The clone carrying this T cell receptor (beta chain) was counted ten times or more. Its target is unknown. These data originate in a study of T cell repertoires in cytomegalovirus infection. Study details: Evidence of both CMV infection and a matching HLA type came from public TCR beta signatures.

TCRdb reprocessed the reads with MiXCR, giving one entry per CDR3 protein. Of more than 200,000 distinct CDR3 sequences detected, around 8.7% appear once; the ten largest clones hold roughly 16%. Overall study findings and caveats: HLA-C-restricted CMV clonotypes gave the most frequent clonotype in two of eight donors. Individuals carrying CMV plus the relevant HLA were identified by cumulative frequency of public TCR beta families.

This TCR came from a human donor in good health (CMV status not recorded). Some clones in this sample may be carry-over from other donors' samples. Sequenced input: PBMCs.

Here the CDR3 DNA reads TGTGCCAGCAGCTACACAGGGATGAGAGGAAAAGAGACCCAGTACTTC. Its protein product is CASSYTGMRGKETQYF. This sequence joins TRBV7-8 and TRBJ2-5, with D perhaps matching TRBD1 (6 bases). Germline V lookup: CDR1 SGHVS, CDR2 FQNEAQ. The CDR3 has 16 amino acids. V was pared by 4 bases and J by 3 bases, with 18 bases between.